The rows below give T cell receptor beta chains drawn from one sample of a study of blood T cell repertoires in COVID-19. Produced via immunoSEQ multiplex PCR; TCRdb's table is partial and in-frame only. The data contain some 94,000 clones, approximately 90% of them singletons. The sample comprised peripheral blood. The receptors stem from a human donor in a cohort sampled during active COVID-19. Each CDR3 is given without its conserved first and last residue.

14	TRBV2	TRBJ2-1	ASGRDSGSGYNEQF
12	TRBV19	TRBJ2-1	ASSTYGQANEQF
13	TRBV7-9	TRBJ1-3	ASSLMGGSGNTIY
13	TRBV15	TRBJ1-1	ATSRDLGGGTEAF
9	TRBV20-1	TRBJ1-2	SATGSGGYT
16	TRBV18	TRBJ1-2	ASSPVTQAGGAWDGYT
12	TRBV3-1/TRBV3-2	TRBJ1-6	ASSPPGSSAPLH
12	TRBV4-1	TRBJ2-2	ASTPSSYTGELF
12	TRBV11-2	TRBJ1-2	ASSLVQGVYGYT
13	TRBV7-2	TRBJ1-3	ASSSQGVPGNTIY
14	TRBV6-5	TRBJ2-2	ASSYSGQGLAGELF
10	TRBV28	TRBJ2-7	ASMFSSREQY
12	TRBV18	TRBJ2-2	ASSQRVNTGELF
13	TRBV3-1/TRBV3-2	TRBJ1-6	ASSQDWTGNSPLH
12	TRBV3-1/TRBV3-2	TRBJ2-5	ASSPGTGELTQY
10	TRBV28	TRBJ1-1	ASSAQGAEAF